The 21 T cell receptor beta chains listed next were all sequenced from one sample in a study of post-analysis software for immune sequencing data. TCR beta libraries were prepared from cDNA with unique molecular identifiers. MiXCR was run by TCRdb on the PCR reads, yielding one entry per CDR3 protein. Of approximately 570,000 distinct CDR3 sequences detected, around 40% appear once; the ten largest clones hold roughly 1.7%. Findings of the study overall: Roughly five TRBV segments appeared more often in patients than in controls, and TRBV5-6, TRBV5-1 and TRBV20-1 were among these.

Their recognized antigens are unknown. The source material was blood. Source of these receptors: a girl aged 5 to 17 with multiple sclerosis.

This clonotype was recorded a few times. The chain combines TRBV2 with TRBJ2-7; perhaps TRBD2 as D (6 bases). The germline V gene encodes CDR1 SNHLY and CDR2 FYNNEI. V lost 5 bases to trimming and J lost 6 bases, with 11 bases between them. The CDR3 spans 12 residues. CDR3 sequence: CASSPDGGEQYF. CDR3 nucleotide sequence: TGTGCCAGCAGTCCCGACGGGGGCGAGCAGTACTTC. Variable domain in full (rest from reference TRBV2 and TRBJ2-7): EPEVTQTPSHQVTQMGQEVILRCVPISNHLYFYWYRQILGQKVEFLVSFYNNEISEKSEIFDDQFSVERPDGSNFTLKIRSTKLEDSAMYFCASSPDGGEQYFGPGTRLTVT.

The genes are TRBV29-1 and TRBJ1-2; D is possibly TRBD1 (6 bases). The V end was cut by 6 bases, the J end by 7 bases, with 24 bases between. Germline V gene lookup returns CDR1 SQVTM and CDR2 ANQGSEA. This CDR3 has 15 amino acids. This chain's CDR3 is CSVAAEGEWSSGYTF. The DNA for the CDR3 is TGCAGCGTGGCGGCGGAGGGGGAGTGGTCAAGTGGCTACACCTTC.

This clonotype turned up a few times. V gene TRBV6-1 combines with J gene TRBJ2-5; TRBD1 aligns across 8 bases. CDR3 size: 15 residues. Germline lookup yields CDR1 MNHNS and CDR2 SASEGT. J lost 4 bases, V lost 1 base, and 5 bases had no gene match. Here the CDR3 DNA reads TGTGCCAGCAGTGAAGGGGACAGGAATATAGAGACCCAGTACTTC. Protein: CASSEGDRNIETQYF.

The chain carries TRBV7-9 and TRBJ2-7; no clear D gene. The V end lost 5 bases, the J end lost 2 bases, and 13 bases lay between the germline ends. In germline, CDR1 is SEHNR, CDR2 FQNEAQ (reference sequence). The CDR3 is 14 amino acids. The CDR3 sequence: CASSPQGPPYEQYF. CDR3 sequence (DNA): TGTGCCAGCAGCCCCCAAGGGCCACCCTACGAGCAGTACTTC.

The gene calls are TRBV20-1 and TRBJ1-5, with D tentatively TRBD1 (5 bases). The V and J ends lost 0 bases and 4 bases respectively, with 7 bases between them. There are 13 residues in the CDR3. Germline loops: CDR1 DFQATT, CDR2 SNEGSKA (reference sequence). The CDR3 coding sequence is TGCAGTGCTAGAGATCCAGGGAATCAGCCCCAGCATTTT. Its translation is CSARDPGNQPQHF.

In its sample, this clonotype was seen a few times. The genes are TRBV20-1 and TRBJ2-7, with TRBD2 identical over 10 bases. The ends lost 7 bases at V and 2 bases at J; junction bases unmatched: 14. Germline V lookup: CDR1 DFQATT, CDR2 SNEGSKA (reference sequence). There are 16 residues in the CDR3. CDR3 sequence reads: CSVRQITSGVTYEQYF. CDR3 nucleotides: TGCAGTGTTCGCCAGATAACTAGCGGGGTCACCTACGAGCAGTACTTC.

The chain has TRBV28 and TRBJ2-1, with D possibly matching TRBD2 (6 bases). The CDR3 consists of 14 residues. The germline V gene has CDR1 MDHEN and CDR2 SYDVKM. Trimming left V 2 bases short and J 6 bases short, with 11 bases between. DNA of the CDR3: TGTGCCAGCAGTTTAACGGGAGAAGGCAATGAGCAGTTCTTC. As protein: CASSLTGEGNEQFF.

This clonotype has a handful of counts. CDR3 sequence reads: CASSLVTGGAGGYTF. DNA for the CDR3: TGCGCCAGCAGCTTGGTTACAGGGGGCGCCGGTGGCTACACCTTC. V gene TRBV5-1 combines with J gene TRBJ1-2; 9 bases align to TRBD1. The CDR3 totals 15 residues. CDR1 is SGHRS, CDR2 YFSETQ, per germline. V lost 0 bases, J lost 7 bases, and 7 bases stayed unmatched.

The CDR3 here is CASSEAGTSGPLKYEQYF. The CDR3 DNA follows: TGCGCCAGCAGCGAGGCCGGGACTAGCGGCCCGCTCAAATACGAGCAGTACTTC. The rearrangement joins TRBV4-1 to TRBJ2-7, with TRBD2 matching 11 bases. CDR3 length: 18 amino acids. Germline values: CDR1 MGHRA, CDR2 YSYEKL. J was trimmed by 4 bases and V by 5 bases; bases with no gene match: 16.

The V and J genes are TRBV7-9 and TRBJ2-3, with 12 bases identical to TRBD2. Germline V lookup: CDR1 SEHNR, CDR2 FQNEAQ (reference sequence). V gave up 5 bases and J gave up 6 bases; unmatched junction bases: 9. This CDR3 has 16 residues. The CDR3 protein is CASSIPTSGGRDTQYF. CDR3 coding DNA: TGTGCCAGCAGCATCCCGACTAGCGGGGGTCGGGATACGCAGTATTTT.

This chain connects TRBV12-3 or TRBV12-4 to TRBJ2-1; D tentatively reads TRBD1 or TRBD2 (5 bases each). The V end lost 9 bases, the J end lost 3 bases, and 15 bases lay between the germline ends. There are 14 residues in the CDR3. In DNA, the CDR3 is TGTGCCAGTATATTCGGGACCCACTACAATGAGCAGTTCTTC. Protein sequence: CASIFGTHYNEQFF.

The J gene is TRBJ2-7, the V gene TRBV20-1, with 8 bases that match TRBD1. CDR1 is DFQATT and CDR2 is SNEGSKA in the germline V gene (reference sequence). The CDR3 is 13 amino acids. Germline trimming cut 6 bases from V and 2 bases from J; bases unmatched to any gene: 6. The CDR3 bases are TGCAGTGCCACGGACAGGGCTACCTACGAGCAGTACTTC. Protein product: CSATDRATYEQYF.

The CDR3 region is CSARHLYNEQFF. Here the CDR3 DNA reads TGCAGTGCTCGACACCTCTACAATGAGCAGTTCTTC. V is TRBV20-1 and J is TRBJ2-1; no firm D call. Germline CDR1 DFQATT, CDR2 SNEGSKA (reference sequence). The CDR3 is 12 amino acids. V was clipped by 5 bases and J by 3 bases, with 8 bases between them.

This sequence joins TRBV3-1 and TRBJ1-5; 7 bases fit TRBD1. V shed 4 bases, J shed 4 bases, and the junction held 7 bases outside the gene matches. Germline V CDR1 and CDR2: LGHDT, YNNKEL (reference sequence). The CDR3 contains 15 residues. The CDR3 DNA is TGTGCCAGCAGCCTTGCCGGGACAGCTAATCAGCCCCAGCATTTT. It specifies CASSLAGTANQPQHF.

The sample holds a few counts of this clonotype. The rearrangement uses TRBV6-6 and TRBJ1-2, with D possibly TRBD1 on 5 matching bases. Germline loops: CDR1 MNHNY, CDR2 SVGAGI (reference sequence). This CDR3 has 15 amino acids. Trimming left V 5 bases short and J 4 bases short, with 17 bases between. The CDR3 loop is CASSNRMGTFYGYTF. The CDR3 nucleotides read TGTGCCAGCAGTAACCGTATGGGGACGTTCTATGGCTACACCTTC.

This clonotype was picked up a small number of times. The chain couples TRBV7-7 to TRBJ2-5; maybe TRBD2 (5 bases). The CDR3 sequence is 15 residues long. V shed 3 bases and J shed 5 bases, with 16 bases lying between them. CDR1 is SSHAT and CDR2 is FNYEAQ in the germline V gene (reference sequence). The CDR3 protein is CASSFLGDSGETQYF. The CDR3 DNA reads TGTGCCAGCAGCTTTCTGGGAGACTCGGGGGAGACCCAGTACTTC.

This chain joins TRBV5-1 and TRBJ1-4; D unclear. Germline V gives CDR1 SGHRS, CDR2 YFSETQ. The CDR3 sequence is 16 residues long. Deletions cut 0 bases from V and 2 bases from J, with 11 bases between. CDR3 in amino acids: CASSLEGIATNEKLFF. CDR3 DNA: TGCGCCAGCAGCTTGGAGGGTATTGCCACTAATGAAAAACTGTTTTTT.

This clonotype was detected only once. One end of the junction is discordant with germline, which a read error may explain. J is TRBJ2-4 and V is TRBV29-1; D call uncertain. The DNA end is more similar to TRBJ2-7, so the J call may be wrong. Germline V gene lookup returns CDR1 SQVTM and CDR2 ANQGSEA. The CDR3 contains 14 residues. The CDR3 region is CGVEDSPGSYEQYF. The CDR3 DNA reads TGCGGCGTTGAAGATTCCCCTGGCTCCTACGAGCAGTACTTC.

V and J are TRBV3-1 and TRBJ2-7; 12 bases map to TRBD1. After removal of 0 bases from V and 3 bases from J, the junction contained 15 bases not matched to a gene. CDR3 length: 20 amino acids. Germline CDR1 LGHDT, CDR2 YNNKEL (reference sequence). The CDR3 region has the DNA TGTGCCAGCAGCCAAGAAGCGGGGACAGGGGGCAATACGAGTCTCTACGAGCAGTACTTC. Translated, it gives CASSQEAGTGGNTSLYEQYF.

This clonotype was counted only a few times. The chain combines TRBV7-3 with TRBJ2-1; tentatively, D is TRBD2 (5 bases). The CDR3 has 13 residues. Germline V gives CDR1 SGHTA, CDR2 FQGTGA. Between the trimmed V and J ends, which lost 1 base and 6 bases, there was a span of 7 bases. The CDR3 loop is CASSLIRGNEQFF. The CDR3 nucleotides are TGTGCCAGCAGCTTAATACGGGGCAATGAGCAGTTCTTC.

This clonotype was picked up one time. The genes are TRBV4-2 and TRBJ2-7; perhaps TRBD2 as D (5 bases). The CDR3 runs 16 residues. Germline V CDR1 and CDR2: LGHNA, YNFKEQ. V lost 0 bases to trimming and J lost 0 bases, with 12 bases between them. The CDR3: CASSQEFSRDSYEQYF. The DNA of the CDR3 is TGTGCCAGCAGCCAAGAATTCTCGAGGGACTCCTACGAGCAGTACTTC.